This TCR beta chain appears in the sequencing data of a study of T cell repertoires in cytomegalovirus infection (dated 2019 in TCRdb). Concerning the study at large: Alongside well-studied HLA-B-restricted epitopes, the peptide stimulations were aimed at recently identified HLA-C-restricted CMV epitopes, whose presentation resists viral immunomodulation. The HLA type of each donor mattered for the analysis, because public TCR beta signatures pointed to carriage of CMV infection along with the matching HLA type. Overall study results and their limits: In the ex vivo response, HLA-C-restricted CMV-specific TCR beta clonotypes were dominant, and in two of eight donors the single most frequent clonotype came from this HLA-C-restricted group. Cumulative frequency of public TCR beta family members discriminated carriers of CMV infection plus the relevant HLA type in this cohort and an independent approximately 400-donor cohort.

The treatment or condition label on this specimen signifies: in vitro stimulation with specific CMV peptide epitopes to enrich CMV-specific T cells. The germline V gene sets CDR1 to SGHVS and CDR2 to FNYEAQ. A distance of 11 bases separates the germline ends of V and J, which lose 0 bases and 3 bases respectively. Including the terminal cysteine and phenylalanine, the CDR3 comprises 16 residues. Kept here is only the CDR3 DNA, which spans 48 bases and is read in frame from base 1. The listed sequencing device is Illumina HiSeq 1500. TCRdb reran the public reads through fastp at Q25 and MiXCR, keeping productive beta chains. A single entry per CDR3 protein holds the most common genes and DNA from its merged rows. Recorded for this sample are 200,000 to 250,000 distinct CDR3 sequences; approximately 38% of them occurred a single time. The ten largest account for over 45% of the sample. As concerns this clonotype: Its binding antigen is unknown. No clone much larger than this one lies a single base away; base qualities are absent.

The V and J segments used are TRBV7-6 and TRBJ2-2; the D gene is not confidently resolved. The sequences come from CD8+ T cells from cultured PBMCs, collected from culture after CMV antigen stimulation. The TCR originated in a human donor in good health (CMV status not recorded). Some clones in this sample may be carry-over from other donors' samples. The CDR3 amino acid sequence is: CASSLAGNGYTGELFF. The DNA is as follows: TGTGCCAGCAGCTTAGCGGGGAATGGGTACACCGGGGAGCTGTTTTTT.